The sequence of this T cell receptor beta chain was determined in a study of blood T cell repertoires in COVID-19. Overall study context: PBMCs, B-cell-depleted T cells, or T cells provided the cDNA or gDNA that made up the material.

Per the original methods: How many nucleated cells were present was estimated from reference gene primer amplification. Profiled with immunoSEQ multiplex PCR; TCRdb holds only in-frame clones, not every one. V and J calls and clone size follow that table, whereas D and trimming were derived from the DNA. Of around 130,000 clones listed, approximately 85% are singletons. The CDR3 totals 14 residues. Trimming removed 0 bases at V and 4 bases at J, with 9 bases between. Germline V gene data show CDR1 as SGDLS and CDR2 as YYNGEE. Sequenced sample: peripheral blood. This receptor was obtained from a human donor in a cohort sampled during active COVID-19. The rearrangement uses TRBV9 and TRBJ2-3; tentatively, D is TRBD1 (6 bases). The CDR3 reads CASSVEGVSDTQYF. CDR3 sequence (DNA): TGTGCCAGCAGCGTAGAGGGGGTATCAGATACGCAGTATTTT.